The 7 T cell receptor beta chains given below trace back to one sample, sequenced in a study of post-analysis software for immune sequencing data. Study results and caveats: Patients had higher frequencies than controls of a few TRBV segments, including TRBV5-6, TRBV5-1 and TRBV20-1.

Antigens of these TCRs are unknown. TCR beta cDNA libraries had unique molecular identifiers. MiXCR, run by TCRdb on the PCR reads, gives a single entry per CDR3 protein. The table records about 570,000 distinct CDR3 sequences, around 31% of them present only once. The sequenced sample was blood. The receptors here all came from a girl aged 2-17 years with multiple sclerosis.

A note on this clonotype: This is likely a read error, given that the CDR3 carries no conserved phenylalanine or tryptophan at its end. The chain has TRBV9 and TRBJ1-1, with D possibly matching TRBD1 (6 bases). With 0 bases removed from V and 5 bases from J, the gap between germline ends came to 14 bases. Germline CDR1 is SGDLS and CDR2 is YYNGEE. The CDR3 contains 15 residues. The DNA of the CDR3 is TGTGCCAGCAGCGTAGAGGGGGGGCTTAGGACTGAAGCTTTCTGT. Translating gives CASSVEGGLRTEAFC.

The chain joins TRBV20-1 to TRBJ1-4, with 8 bases matching TRBD1. Germline V CDR1 and CDR2: DFQATT, SNEGSKA (reference sequence). This CDR3 spans 12 amino acids. V was clipped by 4 bases and J by 5 bases; unmatched bases: 0. CDR3 sequence (DNA): TGCAGTGCTACAGGGGGCAATGAAAAACTGTTTTTT. Translation gives CSATGGNEKLFF.

The chain links TRBV19 to TRBJ1-2; D is perhaps TRBD1 (5 bases). The CDR3 is 16 amino acids. The V gene's germline CDR1 is LNHDA and CDR2 SQIVND (reference sequence). The ends were cut back, 3 bases at V and 4 bases at J, with 18 bases in the middle. The DNA for the CDR3 is TGTGCCAGTAGTATCTCGGACATCCTACCCCGCTATGGCTACACCTTC. Amino acid sequence: CASSISDILPRYGYTF.

This chain connects TRBV29-1 to TRBJ1-2; perhaps TRBD1 as D (5 bases). CDR3 length: 12 amino acids. Trimming stripped 4 bases from V and 5 bases from J, with 11 bases between. Germline CDR1 reads SQVTM; CDR2 reads ANQGSEA. The CDR3 region has the DNA TGCAGCGTTGTGAGGGACGATTATGGCTACACCTTC. Protein: CSVVRDDYGYTF.

Notes on this clonotype: The conserved phenylalanine or tryptophan normally closing the CDR3 is absent here, so this likely arose from a read error. This chain joins TRBV20-1 and TRBJ2-3, with D possibly TRBD2 on 5 matching bases. CDR3 length: 15 residues. V was clipped by 6 bases and J by 4 bases, with 20 bases between them. Germline V CDR1 and CDR2: DFQATT, SNEGSKA (reference sequence). The DNA for the CDR3 is TGCAGTGCCCCAAGCGGATCTAGCAGCCCAGATACGCAGTATTTG. It is translated as CSAPSGSSSPDTQYL.

This clonotype has more than one count but fewer than ten. This chain's CDR3 is CSGGFQETQYF. The CDR3 bases are TGCAGCGGGGGATTCCAAGAGACCCAGTACTTC. This sequence joins TRBV20-1 and TRBJ2-5; D might be TRBD2 (6 bases). Germline CDR1 DFQATT, CDR2 SNEGSKA (reference sequence). This CDR3 is built from 11 residues.

The J gene is TRBJ2-7, the V gene TRBV3-1; TRBD1 agrees at 8 bases. Germline values: CDR1 LGHDT, CDR2 YNNKEL (reference sequence). Losses at the gene ends were 3 bases for V and 1 base for J; bases not matched to a gene: 5. CDR3 length: 15 residues. The CDR3 sequence is CASSQRQGLSYEQYF. The CDR3 DNA reads TGTGCCAGCAGCCAGAGACAGGGGCTTTCCTACGAGCAGTACTTC.